The rows below give T cell receptor beta chains drawn from one sample of a study of PD-1 blockade in classical Hodgkin lymphoma. Profiling relied on immunoSEQ multiplex PCR, and the TCRdb table lists in-frame clones only, not all of them. The table shows about 18,000 clones, with roughly 80% occurring only once. The sample here was peripheral blood mononuclear cells (PBMCs), taken before the second cycle of nivolumab. These TCRs come from a human donor with classical Hodgkin lymphoma. Both conserved end residues are part of each CDR3. Each record gives: J gene, clone size, CDR3 length, D gene, V gene, CDR3 DNA, CDR3 protein. A D gene is named only where the DNA matches it firmly. Clone size, where shown, is once, few, many, or a class for clones that have expanded.

J gene: TRBJ2-1; clone size: NA; CDR3 length: 13; D gene: NA; V gene: TRBV21-1; CDR3 DNA: TGTGCCAGCAGCAAAGGAGAGGACAATGAGCAGTTCTTC; CDR3 protein: CASSKGEDNEQFF
J gene: TRBJ1-1; clone size: once; CDR3 length: 14; D gene: NA; V gene: TRBV11-3; CDR3 DNA: TGTGCCAGCAGCTTAGATCGGGGGAACACTGAAGCTTTCTTT; CDR3 protein: CASSLDRGNTEAFF
J gene: TRBJ1-2; clone size: few; CDR3 length: 15; D gene: NA; V gene: TRBV28; CDR3 DNA: TGTGCCAGCACCCGTCAGCCCGGGATTAACTATGGCTACACCTTC; CDR3 protein: CASTRQPGINYGYTF
J gene: TRBJ2-7; clone size: NA; CDR3 length: 13; D gene: NA; V gene: TRBV5-5; CDR3 DNA: TGTGCCAGCAGCTTGGACTCACGGATTGAGCAGTACTTC; CDR3 protein: CASSLDSRIEQYF
J gene: TRBJ2-2; clone size: NA; CDR3 length: 17; D gene: NA; V gene: TRBV7-2; CDR3 DNA: TGTGCCAGCAGCTTAGCGGCGGGCAGGAGGAACACCGGGGAGCTGTTTTTT; CDR3 protein: CASSLAAGRRNTGELFF
J gene: TRBJ1-2; clone size: NA; CDR3 length: 17; D gene: TRBD1; V gene: TRBV5-5; CDR3 DNA: TGTGCCAGCAGTTTGGGACAGATAGGGACCTCACTCTATGGCTACACCTTC; CDR3 protein: CASSLGQIGTSLYGYTF
J gene: TRBJ1-5; clone size: NA; CDR3 length: 16; D gene: TRBD1; V gene: TRBV19; CDR3 DNA: TGTGCCAGTAGTATGAAGGGGACAGGGGAGAATCAGCCCCAGCATTTT; CDR3 protein: CASSMKGTGENQPQHF
J gene: TRBJ1-1; clone size: NA; CDR3 length: 14; D gene: NA; V gene: TRBV7-2; CDR3 DNA: TGTGCCAGCAGCTTAGCGCTGCAGAGAACTGAAGCTTTCTTT; CDR3 protein: CASSLALQRTEAFF
J gene: TRBJ1-6; clone size: NA; CDR3 length: 12; D gene: NA; V gene: TRBV27; CDR3 DNA: TGTGCCAGCAGTTTCTATAATTCACCCCTCCACTTT; CDR3 protein: CASSFYNSPLHF
J gene: TRBJ2-7; clone size: NA; CDR3 length: 19; D gene: TRBD1; V gene: TRBV28; CDR3 DNA: TGTGCCAGCAGCCACCAATCTTGGACAGGGGCAAAGTCCTCCTACGAGCAGTACTTC; CDR3 protein: CASSHQSWTGAKSSYEQYF
J gene: TRBJ2-5; clone size: NA; CDR3 length: 11; D gene: NA; V gene: TRBV5-4; CDR3 DNA: TGTGCCAGCAGCTCCGGGGAGACCCAGTACTTC; CDR3 protein: CASSSGETQYF
J gene: TRBJ1-6; clone size: NA; CDR3 length: 13; D gene: NA; V gene: TRBV7-2; CDR3 DNA: TGTGCCAGCAGCTTTGGCAGGCTGACACCCCTCCACTTT; CDR3 protein: CASSFGRLTPLHF
J gene: TRBJ1-5; clone size: NA; CDR3 length: 14; D gene: NA; V gene: TRBV27; CDR3 DNA: TGTGCCAGCAGTTCGTCGGGGGCGGGACAGCCCCAGCATTTT; CDR3 protein: CASSSSGAGQPQHF
J gene: TRBJ2-7; clone size: NA; CDR3 length: 13; D gene: NA; V gene: TRBV11-2; CDR3 DNA: TGTGCCAGCAGCTTTCCCCACAGGGTGGAGCAGTACTTC; CDR3 protein: CASSFPHRVEQYF
J gene: TRBJ1-1; clone size: NA; CDR3 length: 14; D gene: NA; V gene: TRBV28; CDR3 DNA: TGTGCCAGCAGTCCACGAGGGGGGGGCGCTGAAGCTTTCTTT; CDR3 protein: CASSPRGGGAEAFF
J gene: TRBJ2-6; clone size: NA; CDR3 length: 14; D gene: NA; V gene: TRBV6-1; CDR3 DNA: TGTGCCAGCAGACTCCTCTCTGGGGCCAACGTCCTGACTTTC; CDR3 protein: CASRLLSGANVLTF
J gene: TRBJ2-3; clone size: few; CDR3 length: 16; D gene: TRBD2; V gene: TRBV5-6; CDR3 DNA: TGTGCCAGCAGCCCCGATAGCGGGAGCAGCACAGATACGCAGTATTTT; CDR3 protein: CASSPDSGSSTDTQYF
J gene: TRBJ2-4; clone size: NA; CDR3 length: 16; D gene: TRBD1; V gene: TRBV7-2; CDR3 DNA: TGTGCCAGCAGCTTAAGGGGGCGAGAGGCCAAAAACATTCAGTACTTC; CDR3 protein: CASSLRGREAKNIQYF
J gene: TRBJ2-7; clone size: NA; CDR3 length: 14; D gene: NA; V gene: TRBV27; CDR3 DNA: TGTGCCATCCACAGGGCGCCCTCCACCTACGAGCAGTACTTC; CDR3 protein: CAIHRAPSTYEQYF
J gene: TRBJ1-6; clone size: few; CDR3 length: 13; D gene: NA; V gene: TRBV7-9; CDR3 DNA: TGTGCCAGCAGCTCCAAGACCAATTCACCCCTCCACTTT; CDR3 protein: CASSSKTNSPLHF
J gene: TRBJ2-3; clone size: NA; CDR3 length: 12; D gene: TRBD1; V gene: TRBV6-6; CDR3 DNA: TGTGCCAGCACCGAGGGGACAGCTACGCAGTATTTT; CDR3 protein: CASTEGTATQYF
J gene: TRBJ2-6; clone size: NA; CDR3 length: 19; D gene: TRBD1; V gene: TRBV6-4; CDR3 DNA: TGTGCCAGCAGTGATCCGGACAGGCCTTCCGGCTCTGGGGCCAACGTCCTGACTTTC; CDR3 protein: CASSDPDRPSGSGANVLTF
J gene: TRBJ2-3; clone size: NA; CDR3 length: 15; D gene: TRBD2; V gene: TRBV2; CDR3 DNA: TGTGCCAGCAGGAGGCTAGCGGGGGCCACAGATACGCAGTATTTT; CDR3 protein: CASRRLAGATDTQYF
J gene: TRBJ2-7; clone size: medium-sized; CDR3 length: 14; D gene: NA; V gene: TRBV21-1; CDR3 DNA: TGTGCCGAAGGAGCTAGCGGTAGCTCCTACGAGCAGTACTTC; CDR3 protein: CAEGASGSSYEQYF
J gene: TRBJ2-2; clone size: NA; CDR3 length: 13; D gene: NA; V gene: TRBV1; CDR3 DNA: TGCACCAGCAGCCAAACTAGCACCGGGGAGCTGTTTTTT; CDR3 protein: CTSSQTSTGELFF
J gene: TRBJ2-1; clone size: NA; CDR3 length: 14; D gene: NA; V gene: TRBV19; CDR3 DNA: TGTGCCAGTAGTATCCTGGACACATACAATGAGCAGTTCTTC; CDR3 protein: CASSILDTYNEQFF